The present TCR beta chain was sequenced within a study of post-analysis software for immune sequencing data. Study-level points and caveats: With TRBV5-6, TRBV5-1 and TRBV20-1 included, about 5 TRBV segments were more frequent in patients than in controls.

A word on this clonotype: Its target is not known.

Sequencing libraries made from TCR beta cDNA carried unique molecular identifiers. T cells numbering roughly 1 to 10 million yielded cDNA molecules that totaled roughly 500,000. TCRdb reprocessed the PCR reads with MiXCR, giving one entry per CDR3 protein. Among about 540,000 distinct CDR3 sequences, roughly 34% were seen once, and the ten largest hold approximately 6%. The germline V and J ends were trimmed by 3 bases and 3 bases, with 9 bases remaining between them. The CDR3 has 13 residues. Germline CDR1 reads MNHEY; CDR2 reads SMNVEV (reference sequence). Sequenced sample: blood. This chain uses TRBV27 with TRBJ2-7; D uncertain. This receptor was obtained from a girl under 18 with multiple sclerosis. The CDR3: CASSFSGYYEQYF. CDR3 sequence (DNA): TGTGCCAGCAGTTTCTCTGGGTACTACGAGCAGTACTTC.